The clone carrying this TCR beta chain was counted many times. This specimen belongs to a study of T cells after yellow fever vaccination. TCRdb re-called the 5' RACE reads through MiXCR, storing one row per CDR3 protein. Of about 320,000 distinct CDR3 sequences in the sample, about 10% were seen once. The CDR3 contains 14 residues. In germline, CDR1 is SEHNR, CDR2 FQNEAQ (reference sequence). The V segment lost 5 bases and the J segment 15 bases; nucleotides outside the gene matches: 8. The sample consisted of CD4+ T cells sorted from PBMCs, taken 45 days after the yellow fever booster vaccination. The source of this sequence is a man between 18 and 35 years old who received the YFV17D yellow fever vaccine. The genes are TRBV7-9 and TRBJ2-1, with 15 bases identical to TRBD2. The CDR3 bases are TGTGCCAGCAGCATGGGACTAGCGGGGGGCGAGTCGTTCTTC. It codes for CASSMGLAGGESFF.